These T cell receptor beta chains were read from a single sample in a study of shared clonotypes between healthy human individuals. TCRdb keeps only in-frame clones here, not all; method: immunoSEQ multiplex PCR. The repertoire has some 1 million clones, about 75% of them found once; the top ten carry roughly 1.5%. The sequenced sample was memory CD4+ T cells sorted from blood. The source is a man younger than 35 in good health. Both conserved end residues are part of each CDR3. A D gene is named only where the DNA matches it firmly. Clone size is shown for a subset of rows, as once, few, many or a class of expanded clone.

J gene	D gene	clone size	V gene	CDR3 protein	CDR3 DNA
TRBJ1-4	NA	NA	TRBV7-2	CASSNRIAGEKLFF	TGTGCCAGCTCAAATCGGATAGCAGGAGAAAAACTGTTTTTT
TRBJ2-1	TRBD1	NA	TRBV14	CASSHLTGGIPNEQFF	TGTGCCAGCAGCCACCTGACAGGGGGAATCCCCAATGAGCAGTTCTTC
TRBJ2-7	NA	NA	TRBV27	CASSLRETGLYEQYF	TGTGCCAGCAGTTTACGGGAGACAGGGCTTTACGAGCAGTACTTC
TRBJ1-1	NA	many	TRBV11-1	CASSLSGQGRPLNTEAFF	TGTGCCAGCAGCTTATCTGGCCAGGGAAGGCCCTTGAACACTGAAGCTTTCTTT
TRBJ2-7	NA	few	TRBV20-1	CSANEQYF	TGCAGTGCCAACGAGCAGTACTTC
TRBJ2-1	TRBD2	NA	TRBV6-5	CASSYLSGSSYNEQFF	TGTGCCAGCAGTTACCTTAGCGGGAGCTCCTACAATGAGCAGTTCTTC
TRBJ2-2	NA	NA	TRBV9	CASSVGDSRRAGELFF	TGTGCCAGCAGCGTAGGAGACTCCCGACGGGCCGGGGAGCTGTTTTTT
TRBJ2-7	NA	NA	TRBV30	CAWSTGEGYEQYF	TGTGCCTGGAGTACAGGGGAGGGGTACGAGCAGTACTTC
TRBJ2-2	NA	few	TRBV11-2	CASSPLRDTGELFF	TGTGCCAGCAGCCCATTGAGGGACACCGGGGAGCTGTTTTTT
TRBJ1-5	NA	few	TRBV4-1	CASSQPMEGRRSQPQHF	TGCGCCAGCAGCCAACCCATGGAGGGGCGGCGGAGTCAGCCCCAGCATTTT
TRBJ2-3	TRBD2	once	TRBV5-4	CASTSLAGASTDTQYF	TGTGCCAGCACCTCGCTAGCGGGGGCTAGCACAGATACGCAGTATTTT
TRBJ2-5	NA	NA	TRBV7-3	CASSPGTLGPETQYF	TGTGCCAGCAGCCCCGGGACTTTAGGGCCCGAGACCCAGTACTTC
TRBJ1-4	NA	NA	TRBV4-2	CASSQEGSWKEEKLFF	TGTGCCAGCAGCCAAGAAGGATCGTGGAAGGAGGAAAAACTGTTTTTT
TRBJ1-4	TRBD1	few	TRBV5-4	CASNRQGTNEKLFF	TGTGCCAGCAATCGACAGGGAACTAATGAAAAACTGTTTTTT
TRBJ1-2	TRBD1	many	TRBV7-2	CASSPSRDSNYGYTF	TGTGCCAGCAGCCCCTCCCGGGACAGTAACTATGGCTACACCTTC
TRBJ1-2	NA	few	TRBV30	CAWSVDRRYTF	TGTGCCTGGAGTGTCGACAGGCGCTACACCTTC
TRBJ2-5	NA	NA	TRBV5-1	CASSQFRETQYF	TGCGCCAGCAGCCAATTCCGAGAGACCCAGTACTTC
TRBJ2-7	NA	NA	TRBV11-2	CASSLTLGTYYEQYF	TGTGCCAGCAGCCTGACCCTAGGGACTTACTACGAGCAGTACTTC
TRBJ1-1	NA	NA	TRBV5-1	CASSLRAGRNTEAFF	TGCGCCAGCAGCTTGAGGGCGGGACGGAACACTGAAGCTTTCTTT
TRBJ1-2	TRBD1	few	TRBV7-9	CASSLRQGGYGYTF	TGTGCCAGCAGCTTAAGACAGGGAGGCTATGGCTACACCTTC
TRBJ2-2	TRBD1	once	TRBV2	CASSQGETGELFF	TGTGCCAGCAGCCAGGGGGAAACCGGGGAGCTGTTTTTT